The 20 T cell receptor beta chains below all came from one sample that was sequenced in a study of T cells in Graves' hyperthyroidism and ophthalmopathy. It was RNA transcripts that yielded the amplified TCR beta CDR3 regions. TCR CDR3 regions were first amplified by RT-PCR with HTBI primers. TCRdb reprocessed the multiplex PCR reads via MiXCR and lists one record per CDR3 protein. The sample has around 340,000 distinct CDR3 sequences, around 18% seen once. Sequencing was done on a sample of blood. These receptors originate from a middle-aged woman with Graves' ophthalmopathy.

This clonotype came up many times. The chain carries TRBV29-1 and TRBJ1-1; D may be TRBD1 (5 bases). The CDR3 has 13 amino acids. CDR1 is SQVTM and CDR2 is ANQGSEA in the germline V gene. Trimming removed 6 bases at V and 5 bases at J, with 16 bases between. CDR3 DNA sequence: TGCAGCGTGGTGGGGCCTTCCGGAACTGAAGCTTTCTTT. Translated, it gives CSVVGPSGTEAFF. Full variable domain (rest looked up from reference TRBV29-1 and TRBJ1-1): SAVISQKPSRDICQRGTSLTIQCQVDSQVTMMFWYRQQPGQSLTLIATANQGSEATYESGFVIDKFPISRPNLTFSTLTVSNMSPEDSSIYLCSVVGPSGTEAFFGQGTRLTVV.

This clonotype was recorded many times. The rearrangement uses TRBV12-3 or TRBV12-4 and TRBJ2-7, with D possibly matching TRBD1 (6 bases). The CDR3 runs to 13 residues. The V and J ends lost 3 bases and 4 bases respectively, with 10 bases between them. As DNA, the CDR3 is TGTGCCAGCAGTTTCGGTCAGGGGTACGAGCAGTACTTC. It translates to CASSFGQGYEQYF.

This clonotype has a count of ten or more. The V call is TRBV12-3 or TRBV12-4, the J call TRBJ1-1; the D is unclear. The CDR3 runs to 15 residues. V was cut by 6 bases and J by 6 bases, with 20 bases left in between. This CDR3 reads CASSPRPILGAEAFF. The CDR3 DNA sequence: TGTGCCAGCAGCCCCCGACCAATCCTCGGCGCTGAAGCTTTCTTT.

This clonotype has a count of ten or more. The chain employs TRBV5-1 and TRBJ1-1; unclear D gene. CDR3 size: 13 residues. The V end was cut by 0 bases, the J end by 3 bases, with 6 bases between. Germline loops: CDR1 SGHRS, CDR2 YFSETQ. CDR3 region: CASSLDPDTEAFF. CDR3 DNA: TGCGCCAGCAGCTTGGATCCTGACACTGAAGCTTTCTTT.

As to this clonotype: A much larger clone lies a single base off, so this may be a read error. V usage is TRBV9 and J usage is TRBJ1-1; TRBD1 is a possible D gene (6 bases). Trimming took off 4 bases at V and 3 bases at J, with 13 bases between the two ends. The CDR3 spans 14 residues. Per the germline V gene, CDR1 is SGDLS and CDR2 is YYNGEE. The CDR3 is CASSTGNLDTEAFF. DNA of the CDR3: TGTGCCAGCAGCACAGGGAATCTGGACACTGAAGCTTTCTTT.

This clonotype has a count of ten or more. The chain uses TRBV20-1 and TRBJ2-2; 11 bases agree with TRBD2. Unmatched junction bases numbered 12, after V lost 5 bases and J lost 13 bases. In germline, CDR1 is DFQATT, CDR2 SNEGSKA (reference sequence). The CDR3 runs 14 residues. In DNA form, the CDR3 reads TGCAGTGCTTCCCTTTTAGCGGGAGGGTTAACGCTGTTTTTT. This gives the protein CSASLLAGGLTLFF.

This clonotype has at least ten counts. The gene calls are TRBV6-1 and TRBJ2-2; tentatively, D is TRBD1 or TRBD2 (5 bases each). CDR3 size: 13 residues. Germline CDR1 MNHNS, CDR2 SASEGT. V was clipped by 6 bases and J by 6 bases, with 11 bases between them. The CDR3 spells CASSPEGPGELFF. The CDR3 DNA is TGTGCCAGCAGCCCAGAGGGACCCGGGGAGCTGTTTTTT.

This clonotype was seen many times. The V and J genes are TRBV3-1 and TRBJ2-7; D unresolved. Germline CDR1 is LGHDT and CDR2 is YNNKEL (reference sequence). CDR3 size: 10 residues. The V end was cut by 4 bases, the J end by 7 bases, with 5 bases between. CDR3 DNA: TGTGCCAGCAGCCCCTTAGAGCAGTACTTC. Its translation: CASSPLEQYF.

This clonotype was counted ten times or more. The CDR3 DNA is TGTGCCAGCAGCCGCGGGACAGAGGATGGCTACACCTTC. Its protein is CASSRGTEDGYTF. The V gene is TRBV4-2, the J gene TRBJ1-2; TRBD1 agrees at 7 bases. This CDR3 has 13 amino acids. Germline V CDR1 and CDR2: LGHNA, YNFKEQ. J lost 6 bases, V lost 4 bases, and 5 bases had no gene match.

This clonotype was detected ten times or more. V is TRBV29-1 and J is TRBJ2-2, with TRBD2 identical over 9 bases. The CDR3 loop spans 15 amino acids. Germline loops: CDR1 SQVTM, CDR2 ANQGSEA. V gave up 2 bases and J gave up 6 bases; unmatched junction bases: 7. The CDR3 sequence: CSVESAGGLAGELFF. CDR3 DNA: TGCAGCGTTGAAAGTGCGGGAGGGCTTGCCGGGGAGCTGTTTTTT.

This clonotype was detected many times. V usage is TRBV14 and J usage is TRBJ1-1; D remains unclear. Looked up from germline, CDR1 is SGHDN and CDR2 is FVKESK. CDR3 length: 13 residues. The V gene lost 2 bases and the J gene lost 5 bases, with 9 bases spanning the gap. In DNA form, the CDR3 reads TGTGCCAGCAGCCAACTGGGAAGAACTGAAGCTTTCTTT. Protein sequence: CASSQLGRTEAFF. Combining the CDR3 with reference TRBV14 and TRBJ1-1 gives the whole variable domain EAGVTQFPSHSVIEKGQTVTLRCDPISGHDNLYWYRRVMGKEIKFLLHFVKESKQDESGMPNNRFLAERTGGTYSTLKVQPAELEDSGVYFCASSQLGRTEAFFGQGTRLTVV.

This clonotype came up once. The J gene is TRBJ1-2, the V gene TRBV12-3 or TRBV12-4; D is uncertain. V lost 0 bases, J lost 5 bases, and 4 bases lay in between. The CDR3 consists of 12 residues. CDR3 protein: CASSLALYGYTF. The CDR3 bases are TGTGCCAGCAGTTTAGCTCTATATGGCTACACCTTC.

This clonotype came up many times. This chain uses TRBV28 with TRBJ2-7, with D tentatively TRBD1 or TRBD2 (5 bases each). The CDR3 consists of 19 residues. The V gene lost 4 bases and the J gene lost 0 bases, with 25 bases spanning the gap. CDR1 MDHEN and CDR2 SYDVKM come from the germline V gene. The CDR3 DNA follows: TGTGCCAGCAGTTCTTTCCGGGACGTTTTAAGGAAAAGCTCCTACGAGCAGTACTTC. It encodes CASSSFRDVLRKSSYEQYF. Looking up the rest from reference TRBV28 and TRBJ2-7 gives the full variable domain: DVKVTQSSRYLVKRTGEKVFLECVQDMDHENMFWYRQDPGLGLRLIYFSYDVKMKEKGDIPEGYSVSREKKERFSLILESASTNQTSMYLCASSSFRDVLRKSSYEQYFGPGTRLTVT.

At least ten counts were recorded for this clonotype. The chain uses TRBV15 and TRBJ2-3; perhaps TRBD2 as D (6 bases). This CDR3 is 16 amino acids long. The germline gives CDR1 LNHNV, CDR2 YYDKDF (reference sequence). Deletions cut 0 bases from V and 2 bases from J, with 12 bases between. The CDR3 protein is CATSRDRRGYTDTQYF. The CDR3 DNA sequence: TGTGCCACCAGCAGAGATCGGAGGGGCTACACAGATACGCAGTATTTT.

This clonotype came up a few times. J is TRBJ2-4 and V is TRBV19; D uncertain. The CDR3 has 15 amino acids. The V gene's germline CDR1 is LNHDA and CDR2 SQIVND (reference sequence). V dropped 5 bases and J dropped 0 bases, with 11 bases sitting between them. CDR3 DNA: TGTGCCAGTAGTGACAACGGCTTAGCCAAAAACATTCAGTACTTC. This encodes CASSDNGLAKNIQYF.

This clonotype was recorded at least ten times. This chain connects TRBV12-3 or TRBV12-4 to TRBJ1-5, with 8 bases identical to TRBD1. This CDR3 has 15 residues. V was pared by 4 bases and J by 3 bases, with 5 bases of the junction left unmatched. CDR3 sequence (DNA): TGTGCCAGCAGTTCGACAGGGGAGGCCAATCAGCCCCAGCATTTT. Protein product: CASSSTGEANQPQHF.

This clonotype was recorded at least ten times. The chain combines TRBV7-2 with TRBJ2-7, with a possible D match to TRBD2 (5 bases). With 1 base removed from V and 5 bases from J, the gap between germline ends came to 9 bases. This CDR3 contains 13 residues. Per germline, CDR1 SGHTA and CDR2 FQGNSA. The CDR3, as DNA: TGTGCCAGCAGCTTAGGACTGACTAACGAGCAGTACTTC. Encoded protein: CASSLGLTNEQYF.

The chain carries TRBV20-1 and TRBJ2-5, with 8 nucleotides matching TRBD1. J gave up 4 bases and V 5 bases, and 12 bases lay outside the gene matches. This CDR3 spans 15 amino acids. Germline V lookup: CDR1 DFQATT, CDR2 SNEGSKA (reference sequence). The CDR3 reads CSALPRDRISETQYF. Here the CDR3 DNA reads TGCAGTGCTCTACCCCGGGACAGGATATCAGAGACCCAGTACTTC.

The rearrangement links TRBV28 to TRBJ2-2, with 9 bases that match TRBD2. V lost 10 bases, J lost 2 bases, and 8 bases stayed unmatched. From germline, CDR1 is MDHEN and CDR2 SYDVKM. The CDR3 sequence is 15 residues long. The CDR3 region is CATSRLAANTGELFF. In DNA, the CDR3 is TGTGCCACTTCACGACTAGCGGCAAACACCGGGGAGCTGTTTTTT.

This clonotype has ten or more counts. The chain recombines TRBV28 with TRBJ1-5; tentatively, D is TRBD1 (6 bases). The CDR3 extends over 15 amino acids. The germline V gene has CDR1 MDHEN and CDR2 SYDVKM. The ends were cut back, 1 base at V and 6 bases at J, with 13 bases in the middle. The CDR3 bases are TGTGCCAGCAGTTTATATCGGGGGCGCGTTCAGCCCCAGCATTTT. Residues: CASSLYRGRVQPQHF.